This T cell receptor beta chain was identified in a study of naive and memory T cell subsets. Overall study findings and caveats: In CD4 and CD8 cells, diversity dropped from naive through EMRA. Over 95% of naive TCR sequences appeared only once after error correction, unlike memory subsets. Possibly reflecting memory cells re-expressing CD45RA, a few larger clonotypes occurred in naive repertoires, especially CD8. Clonotypes here are unpaired alpha or beta chain sequences. Expression changes during T cell differentiation may affect RNA-based TCR counts.

Two oligonucleotides, mixed equimolar, formed the beta constant-region primer covering TRBC1 and TRBC2. Nested alpha and beta constant-region primers with the SP2 primer drove four PCR rounds on ligated cDNA. TCRdb fed the UMI-ligation and nested PCR reads into MiXCR, producing one record per CDR3 protein. Altogether some 110,000 distinct CDR3 sequences are present, 14% being singletons, with the ten largest covering approximately 2.8%. This clonotype was seen a few times. Its antigen remains unknown. The receptor was isolated from a human donor in good health. Sequences were obtained from naive CD8+ T cells from blood.

The CDR3 spells CSGGDGGYEQYF. Here the CDR3 DNA reads TGCAGCGGGGGGGACGGAGGCTACGAGCAGTACTTC. The genes are TRBV29-1 and TRBJ2-7, with D perhaps TRBD2 (6 bases). Germline V gives CDR1 SQVTM, CDR2 ANQGSEA. The CDR3 totals 12 residues. Trimming stripped 7 bases from V and 3 bases from J, with 13 bases between.